These T cell receptor beta chains were read from a single sample in a study of CD8+CD57+ T cells in acquired aplastic anemia. TCRdb called the reads again in MiXCR, with one record for every CDR3 protein. The sample contains about 150,000 distinct CDR3 sequences, roughly half of which appear only once. The specimen was sorted CD4+, CD8+, or CD8+CD57+ T cells (not recorded which) from PBMCs. Receptors were obtained from a human donor with aplastic anemia. CDR3s leave out the opening cysteine and the closing phenylalanine or tryptophan. A D gene is named only where the DNA matches it firmly. Only some rows state a clone size, as once, few, many or a class for expanded clones.

V gene,clone size,J gene,D gene,CDR3 protein
TRBV10-3,few,TRBJ1-2,TRBD1,AISEKTGVYGYT
TRBV4-1,many,TRBJ2-5,-,ASSPLSWYQETQY
TRBV7-9,few,TRBJ1-1,-,ASSLAGATEAF
TRBV7-3,-,TRBJ2-1,TRBD1,ASSLGTGRENEQF
TRBV13,many,TRBJ2-1,TRBD2,ASSSSRLAPYNEQF
TRBV25-1,-,TRBJ1-1,-,ASSGLLGEHTEAF
TRBV7-9,many,TRBJ2-3,-,ASSSGSAPLTDTQY
TRBV4-1,many,TRBJ1-6,-,ASSSRMGEDNSPLH
TRBV19,-,TRBJ1-1,TRBD1,ASSIQGATNTEAF
TRBV7-9,-,TRBJ1-6,TRBD1,ASSGGTASSYNSPLH
TRBV5-6,-,TRBJ2-3,-,ASSQAYTQY
TRBV2,few,TRBJ2-7,-,ASSEWDGSSYEQY
TRBV5-5,many,TRBJ2-3,-,ASRLRFDTQY
TRBV10-3,-,TRBJ1-1,-,AIGGQGVGYTEAF
TRBV11-2,few,TRBJ2-6,TRBD2,ASSPGGGANVLT
TRBV4-1,many,TRBJ2-3,TRBD1,ASSHLGQGDTDTQY
TRBV6-2/TRBV6-3,-,TRBJ2-7,TRBD2,ASTLAGRTYEQY
TRBV4-3,many,TRBJ1-5,-,ASSQDSGQPQH
TRBV24-1,-,TRBJ1-2,-,ATSDSHGTFYGYT
TRBV19,-,TRBJ1-1,-,ATFRTEAF